One and the same sample provided the 23 T cell receptor beta chains below, sequenced in a study of cytomegalovirus exposure and HLA in healthy donors. PCR involved 60 Vbeta and 13 Jbeta primers. Assay used: immunoSEQ multiplex PCR; TCRdb lists only in-frame clones, some missing. The top ten hold around 1% of the sample, which has around 190,000 clones, around 90% seen once. The sample consisted of PBMCs. The receptors here all came from a boy aged 2 to 10 in good health and CMV-seronegative.

The CDR3 DNA reads as TGTGCCAGCAGCGTACTAGCGGGGGGACAGTACGAGCAGTACTTC. Amino acid sequence: CASSVLAGGQYEQYF. This sequence joins TRBV6-1 and TRBJ2-7, with TRBD2 identical over 12 bases. The CDR3 has 15 residues. The germline V gene has CDR1 MNHNS and CDR2 SASEGT. V lost 6 bases to trimming and J lost 4 bases; unmatched junction nucleotides: 7.

This clone showed up just a few times. The chain links TRBV10-3 to TRBJ1-5; D is ambiguous. Germline loops: CDR1 ENHRY, CDR2 SYGVKD. This CDR3 has 14 residues. V lost 11 bases and J lost 0, with 14 bases in between. The CDR3 sequence is CASEWADSNQPQHF. The CDR3 nucleotides are TGTGCCTCAGAGTGGGCAGATAGCAATCAGCCCCAGCATTTT.

The chain has TRBV7-9 and TRBJ1-4; weak D call: TRBD1 (6 bases). V was cut by 7 bases and J by 3 bases, with 21 bases left in between. The CDR3 length is 17 residues. Germline lookup yields CDR1 SEHNR and CDR2 FQNEAQ (reference sequence). The CDR3 is CASTPGRGTVANEKLFF. Here the CDR3 DNA reads TGTGCCAGCACCCCGGGGAGGGGGACGGTAGCTAATGAAAAACTGTTTTTT.

The chain links TRBV6-5 to TRBJ1-2; 8 bases match TRBD1. Trimming removed 2 bases from V and 3 bases from J; junction bases left unmatched: 5. Germline lookup yields CDR1 MNHEY and CDR2 SVGAGI. CDR3 length: 15 amino acids. This CDR3 is CASSYRLDRDYGYTF. CDR3 in DNA: TGTGCCAGCAGTTACCGATTGGACAGGGACTATGGCTACACCTTC.

A single count supports this clone. J is TRBJ1-1 and V is TRBV5-1; unclear D gene. CDR1 and CDR2 from the germline V gene are SGHRS and YFSETQ. Trimming removed 5 bases from V and 0 bases from J, with 17 bases in between. The CDR3 sequence is 16 residues long. The CDR3 DNA reads as TGCGCCAGCAGGCCTCCATGGGCAGGTTTGAACACTGAAGCTTTCTTT. It is translated as CASRPPWAGLNTEAFF.

The chain recombines TRBV27 with TRBJ1-5; the D is unclear. Trimming took off 4 bases at V and 11 bases at J, with 18 bases between the two ends. CDR3 length: 14 residues. CDR1 and CDR2 from the germline V gene are MNHEY and SMNVEV (reference sequence). In DNA, the CDR3 is TGTGCCAGCAGTTCCTTACTCCAATTCGCGACCCAGCATTTT. Its protein is CASSSLLQFATQHF.

V and J are TRBV30 and TRBJ1-1; a possible D gene is TRBD1 (6 bases). The germline CDR1 and CDR2 sequences are GTSNPN and SVGIG (reference sequence). Trimming took 5 bases from V and 1 from J, leaving 14 bases between them. This CDR3 has 14 amino acids. CDR3 in amino acids: CAWALGGENTEAFF. For the CDR3, the DNA is TGTGCCTGGGCCCTAGGGGGGGAGAACACTGAAGCTTTCTTT.

The chain combines TRBV5-1 with TRBJ2-5; maybe TRBD1 (5 bases). Trimming shortened V by 0 bases and J by 5 bases, and 5 bases separated the two germline ends. There are 12 residues in the CDR3. The germline V gene has CDR1 SGHRS and CDR2 YFSETQ. The CDR3 sequence: CASSLAGETQYF. CDR3 DNA sequence: TGCGCCAGCAGCTTGGCAGGGGAGACCCAGTACTTC.

This sequence joins TRBV11-1 and TRBJ1-2, with D perhaps TRBD1 (5 bases). CDR1 is SGHAT, CDR2 FQDESV, per germline (reference sequence). V was clipped by 5 bases and J by 8 bases, with 12 bases between them. The CDR3 is made up of 12 amino acids. CDR3 in DNA: TGTGCCAGCAGCGCTGGACAAGAGGGCTACACCTTC. Its protein product is CASSAGQEGYTF.

This CDR3 reads CASRAGTKTEAFF. CDR3 bases: TGTGCCAGCCGCGCCGGGACAAAAACTGAAGCTTTCTTT. The chain couples TRBV6-1 to TRBJ1-1, with D maybe TRBD1 (6 bases). The CDR3 is 13 amino acids. V gave up 8 bases and J gave up 5 bases, with 15 bases separating them. The germline CDR1 and CDR2 sequences are MNHNS and SASEGT.

The chain has TRBV27 and TRBJ1-1, with 10 bases fitting TRBD1. The V gene end was trimmed by 4 bases and the J gene end by 8 bases; junction bases not matched to a gene: 13. CDR3 length: 16 residues. Germline V lookup: CDR1 MNHEY, CDR2 SMNVEV (reference sequence). CDR3 bases: TGTGCCAGCAGTTATCTTCAGACAGGGGGCCGGGGGGAAGCTTTCTTT. Translated, it gives CASSYLQTGGRGEAFF.

This clone was counted a few times. The chain employs TRBV2 and TRBJ1-5; D not resolved. The ends were cut back, 10 bases at V and 1 base at J, with 11 bases in the middle. Germline assignment: CDR1 SNHLY and CDR2 FYNNEI. This CDR3 contains 13 residues. CDR3 nucleotides: TGTGCCACCGCCGGGAGCAGCAATCAGCCCCAGCATTTT. It is translated as CATAGSSNQPQHF. Full variable domain (rest looked up from reference TRBV2 and TRBJ1-5): EPEVTQTPSHQVTQMGQEVILRCVPISNHLYFYWYRQILGQKVEFLVSFYNNEISEKSEIFDDQFSVERPDGSNFTLKIRSTKLEDSAMYFCATAGSSNQPQHFGDGTRLSIL.

The chain recombines TRBV2 with TRBJ2-1, with 8 bases aligning to TRBD2. After removal of 6 bases from V and 2 bases from J, the junction contained 6 bases not matched to a gene. From germline, CDR1 is SNHLY and CDR2 FYNNEI. CDR3 size: 15 residues. The CDR3 here is CASRGSGGPYNEQFF. DNA of the CDR3: TGTGCCAGCAGGGGTTCGGGGGGGCCCTACAATGAGCAGTTCTTC.

The chain joins TRBV9 to TRBJ1-3; 7 bases align to TRBD1. Per the germline V gene, CDR1 is SGDLS and CDR2 is YYNGEE. The trim removed 3 bases at V and 2 bases at J, leaving 5 bases unmatched. CDR3 size: 15 residues. The CDR3 here is CASSGGQRPGNTIYF. In DNA, the CDR3 is TGTGCCAGCAGCGGGGGACAGCGCCCTGGAAACACCATATATTTT. Together with reference TRBV9 and TRBJ1-3, the CDR3 gives the full variable domain: DSGVTQTPKHLITATGQRVTLRCSPRSGDLSVYWYQQSLDQGLQFLIQYYNGEERAKGNILERFSAQQFPDLHSELNLSSLELGDSALYFCASSGGQRPGNTIYFGEGSWLTVV.

The chain carries TRBV2 and TRBJ2-1; D call uncertain. V lost 1 base to trimming and J lost 6 bases, with 10 bases between them. The CDR3 extends over 14 amino acids. Germline loops: CDR1 SNHLY, CDR2 FYNNEI. The CDR3 spells CASSEESEVNEQFF. As DNA, the CDR3 is TGTGCCAGCAGTGAAGAGAGTGAAGTCAATGAGCAGTTCTTC.

V and J are TRBV1 and TRBJ2-3; the D call TRBD2 from the table was never checked on the DNA. TRBV1 is given as a pseudogene. The CDR3 runs 17 residues. CDR3 sequence: CTSSQGIAGRRTDTQYF. The CDR3 region has the DNA TGCACCAGCAGCCAAGGTATAGCGGGCCGACGCACAGATACGCAGTATTTT.

The rearrangement joins TRBV27 to TRBJ1-6; D possibly corresponds to TRBD1 (6 bases). The V and J ends lost 6 bases and 15 bases respectively, with 15 bases between them. The V gene's germline CDR1 is MNHEY and CDR2 SMNVEV (reference sequence). The CDR3 extends over 12 amino acids. The CDR3 DNA sequence: TGTGCCAGCAGAACACAGGGTGGGGGCCTCCACTTT. It encodes CASRTQGGGLHF.

This sequence joins TRBV5-4 and TRBJ2-7; tentatively, D is TRBD1 (7 bases). The CDR3 consists of 16 residues. With 4 bases removed from V and 4 bases from J, the gap between germline ends came to 21 bases. Germline CDR1 and CDR2: SGHNT and YYREEE (reference sequence). The CDR3 loop reads CASSMGAGQNLYEQYF. DNA for the CDR3: TGTGCCAGCAGCATGGGGGCGGGACAGAATTTGTACGAGCAGTACTTC.

Regarding this clone: Other nucleotide sequences from this sample produce the same CDR3. This chain uses TRBV27 with TRBJ2-3; D might be TRBD2 (6 bases). Germline CDR1 and CDR2: MNHEY and SMNVEV (reference sequence). This CDR3 spans 14 amino acids. V was cut by 3 bases and J by 2 bases, with 9 bases left in between. As DNA, the CDR3 is TGTGCCAGCAGTTTGGGGGGTTACACAGATACGCAGTATTTT. This codes for CASSLGGYTDTQYF.

The J gene is TRBJ2-5, the V gene TRBV7-3, with TRBD1 matching 8 bases. The V and J ends lost 4 bases and 1 base, in that order; junction bases with no gene match: 11. The CDR3 sequence is 17 residues long. Germline V CDR1 and CDR2: SGHTA, FQGTGA. The CDR3 region is CASSYRQGAVTQETQYF. CDR3 DNA: TGTGCCAGCAGCTATAGGCAGGGGGCTGTAACCCAAGAGACCCAGTACTTC.

This sequence joins TRBV7-2 and TRBJ1-3; D unresolved. Per the germline V gene, CDR1 is SGHTA and CDR2 is FQGNSA. The CDR3 is made up of 16 amino acids. V lost 1 base and J lost 0, with 10 bases in between. CDR3 protein: CASSLGRSNSGNTIYF. The CDR3 nucleotides read TGTGCCAGCAGCTTAGGGCGGTCAAACTCTGGAAACACCATATATTTT.

The rearrangement links TRBV6-1 to TRBJ1-1; maybe TRBD1 (6 bases). The length of the CDR3 is 13 residues. V was shortened by 7 bases and J by 7 bases, with 16 bases between the two germline ends. Germline CDR1 reads MNHNS; CDR2 reads SASEGT. The CDR3 is CASTPRDTSEAFF. CDR3 sequence (DNA): TGTGCCAGCACTCCTAGGGACACCAGTGAAGCTTTCTTT.

This chain links TRBV6-1 with TRBJ2-5; D is perhaps TRBD1 (5 bases). Gene TRBJ2-7 matches the end of the DNA better, so the J call may be wrong. There are 13 residues in the CDR3. Germline V gene sequence: CDR1 MNHNS, CDR2 SASEGT. The CDR3 DNA is TGTGCCAGCAGTGTGGGGCGACAGTACGAGCAGTACTTC. This codes for CASSVGRQYEQYF.